The source of this T cell receptor beta chain is a study of tumor-infiltrating lymphocytes in primary liver carcinoma. Investigators took RNA and DNA out together from about 21-30 mg of unsorted bulk tissue. This clonotype was counted a single time. The germline V gene encodes CDR1 LNHDA and CDR2 SQIVND (reference sequence). With 7 bases clipped from V and 0 bases from J, the junction kept 8 bases outside the gene matches. CDR3 length: 16 residues. TCR beta cDNA was made from approximately 500 ng total RNA with a constant-region primer. It was through three nested multiplex PCR rounds of slightly modified ARM-PCR that TCR beta libraries arose. Each of the first two PCR rounds ran approximately 11 cycles with TRBV1-TRBV30 forward and C-beta reverse primers. Each CDR3 protein is one row after TCRdb ran MiXCR on the multiplex PCR reads. This table holds 75,000 to 80,000 distinct CDR3 sequences, roughly 69% found once.

This chain uses TRBV19 with TRBJ2-1; 8 positions agree with TRBD1. The sequenced material came from tumor-adjacent normal liver tissue. This receptor was taken from a man between 35 and 55 years old with primary liver carcinoma and hepatitis B virus infection. CDR3 protein: CASTAPGTGSYNEQFF. CDR3 bases: TGTGCCAGTACCGCCCCCGGGACAGGCTCCTACAATGAGCAGTTCTTC.